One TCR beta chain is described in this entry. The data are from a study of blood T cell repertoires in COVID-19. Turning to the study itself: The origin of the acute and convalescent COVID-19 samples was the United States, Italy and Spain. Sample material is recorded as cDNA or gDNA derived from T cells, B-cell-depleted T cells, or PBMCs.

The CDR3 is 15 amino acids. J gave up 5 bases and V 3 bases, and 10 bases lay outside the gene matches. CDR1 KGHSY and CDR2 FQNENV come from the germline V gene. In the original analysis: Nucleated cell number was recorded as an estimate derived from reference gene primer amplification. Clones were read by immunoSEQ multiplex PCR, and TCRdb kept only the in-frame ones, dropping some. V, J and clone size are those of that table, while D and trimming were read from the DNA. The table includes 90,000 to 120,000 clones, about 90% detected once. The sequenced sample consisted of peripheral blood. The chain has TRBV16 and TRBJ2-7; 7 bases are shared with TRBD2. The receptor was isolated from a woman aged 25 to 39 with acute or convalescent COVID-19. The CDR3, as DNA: TGTGCCAGCAGCCAGGCCCCAAGGGAGGGCCACGAGCAGTACTTC. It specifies CASSQAPREGHEQYF.